This T cell receptor beta chain was observed in a study of siplizumab effects on memory and regulatory T cells. Study findings and constraints: Naive T cells were seen as more diverse than memory cells and as major alloresponse contributors. Mappable alloreactive CD4+ clones were on average 68.8% Treg-derived with siplizumab, roughly 28% in controls.

For this clone: Antigen specificity is unknown.

The CDR3 runs 17 residues. With 4 bases removed from V and 0 bases from J, the gap between germline ends came to 19 bases. Germline assignment: CDR1 LNHDA and CDR2 SQIVND (reference sequence). TCRdb keeps only in-frame clones here, not all; method: immunoSEQ multiplex PCR. The sample has approximately 90,000 clones, about 94% seen once. Sequencing was carried out using non-Treg CD4+ T cells sorted from blood. The sequence was obtained from a human donor in good health. The chain joins TRBV19 to TRBJ2-7; TRBD1 might be the D (6 bases). CDR3 nucleotide sequence: TGTGCCAGTAGTAGAATCCTCCCTACAGGGAACTCCTACGAGCAGTACTTC. Protein sequence: CASSRILPTGNSYEQYF.